The clone carrying this T cell receptor (beta chain) was seen ten or more times. CDR3 length equals 15 residues. Germline V gene data show CDR1 as SGHTA and CDR2 as FQGNSA. V shed 5 bases and J shed 0 bases, with 11 bases lying between them. What was amplified from RNA transcripts were TCR beta CDR3 regions. RT-PCR in the first round (using the HTBI primer set) targeted the TCR CDR3. TCRdb re-derived calls from the multiplex PCR reads in MiXCR, one entry per CDR3 protein. This sample has about 600,000 distinct CDR3 sequences, with 11% to 15% found just once. This entry comes from a study of T cells in Graves' hyperthyroidism and ophthalmopathy. Fresh 10 ml peripheral blood yielded PBMCs.

The sequenced material came from blood. The receptor was derived from a woman in her late teens or twenties with Graves' ophthalmopathy. This chain joins TRBV7-2 and TRBJ1-5, with D unresolved. The CDR3 region has the DNA TGTGCCAGCAGCCCGGCCGTCAATAGCAATCAGCCCCAGCATTTT. Residues: CASSPAVNSNQPQHF.